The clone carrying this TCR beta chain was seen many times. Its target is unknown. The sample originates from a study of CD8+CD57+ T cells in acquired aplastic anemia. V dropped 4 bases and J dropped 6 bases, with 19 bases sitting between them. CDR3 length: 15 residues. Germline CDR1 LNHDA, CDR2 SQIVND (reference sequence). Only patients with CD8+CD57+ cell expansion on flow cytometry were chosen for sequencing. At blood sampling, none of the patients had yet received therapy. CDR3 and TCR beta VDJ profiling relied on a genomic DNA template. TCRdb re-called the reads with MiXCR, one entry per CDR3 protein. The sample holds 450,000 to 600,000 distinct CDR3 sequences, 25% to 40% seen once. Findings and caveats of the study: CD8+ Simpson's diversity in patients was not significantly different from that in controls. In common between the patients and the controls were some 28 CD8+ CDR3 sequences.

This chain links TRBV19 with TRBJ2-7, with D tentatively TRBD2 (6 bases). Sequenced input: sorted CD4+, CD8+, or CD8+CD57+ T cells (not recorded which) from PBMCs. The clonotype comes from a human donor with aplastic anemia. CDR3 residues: CASSTIGGRKGEQYF. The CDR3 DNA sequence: TGTGCCAGTAGTACGATTGGAGGGAGGAAAGGCGAGCAGTACTTC.